The 10 T cell receptor beta chains given below trace back to one sample, sequenced in a study of vaccination effects on CD4 cells after COVID-19. Some clones are missing from TCRdb's copy, which holds only in-frame ones; the method was immunoSEQ multiplex PCR. The sample has approximately 74,000 clones; about 70% are singletons. Sequencing followed a ViraFEST assay step that expanded antigen-specific CD4+ T cells with viral peptide pools. Scientists isolated CD4+ T cells after an approximately 10-day culture period ended. Nucleocapsid antibodies were negative in the vaccine recipients, who had never had SARS-CoV-2 infection. These receptors' targets are unknown. The sample in question was CD4+ T cells from PBMCs cultured with HCoV-NL63 spike peptides, obtained before COVID-19 vaccination. The source is a human donor who received a COVID-19 vaccine.

The rearrangement uses TRBV7-9 and TRBJ1-4, with D perhaps TRBD1 (6 bases). The V end was cut by 3 bases, the J end by 3 bases, with 14 bases between. This CDR3 is 16 amino acids long. Germline V gene lookup returns CDR1 SEHNR and CDR2 FQNEAQ (reference sequence). The CDR3 DNA reads as TGTGCCAGCAGCTTGATTCAGGGGCGTCCTAATGAAAAACTGTTTTTT. This sequence encodes CASSLIQGRPNEKLFF.

The rearrangement joins TRBV29-1 to TRBJ1-2; possible D gene TRBD1, 6 bases. The CDR3 is 13 residues long. From germline, CDR1 is SQVTM and CDR2 ANQGSEA. The V end lost 5 bases, the J end lost 6 bases, and 16 bases lay between the germline ends. CDR3 DNA sequence: TGCAGCGTTAGAACAGGGAATTCTCATGGCTACACCTTC. Its protein is CSVRTGNSHGYTF.

This chain links TRBV19 with TRBJ2-3, with D possibly TRBD1 on 7 matching bases. Per germline, CDR1 LNHDA and CDR2 SQIVND (reference sequence). The CDR3 sequence is 12 residues long. With 9 bases removed from V and 1 base from J, the gap between germline ends came to 8 bases. The CDR3 bases are TGTGCCAGCAGGGGGGGCACAGATACGCAGTATTTT. Its translation: CASRGGTDTQYF.

The V gene is TRBV5-6, the J gene TRBJ1-2; D gene uncertain. The CDR3 loop spans 12 amino acids. The germline gives CDR1 SGHDT, CDR2 YYEEEE. Trimming cost V 4 bases and J 7 bases, with 11 bases left between them. The CDR3 nucleotides are TGTGCCAGCAGCCTTGGTGGAGTTGGCTACACCTTC. Protein sequence: CASSLGGVGYTF.

The J gene is TRBJ1-2, the V gene TRBV27; perhaps TRBD1 as D (6 bases). CDR1 is MNHEY and CDR2 is SMNVEV in the germline V gene (reference sequence). This CDR3 comprises 15 residues. Trimming took off 5 bases at V and 5 bases at J, with 18 bases between the two ends. CDR3 protein: CASSPGRQGLYGYTF. The CDR3 DNA is TGTGCCAGCAGTCCCGGGAGGCAGGGGCTTTATGGCTACACCTTC.

This chain connects TRBV12-3 or TRBV12-4 to TRBJ1-1; no reliable D call. There are 13 residues in the CDR3. Trimming took off 8 bases at V and 0 bases at J, with 10 bases between the two ends. The CDR3 DNA is TGTGCCAGCCGTATATATATGAACACTGAAGCTTTCTTT. Its protein product is CASRIYMNTEAFF.

The chain is built from TRBV19 and TRBJ1-6; 7 bases are shared with TRBD1. Germline assignment: CDR1 LNHDA and CDR2 SQIVND (reference sequence). The V segment lost 5 bases and the J segment 7 bases; nucleotides outside the gene matches: 14. The CDR3 totals 17 residues. CDR3 in DNA: TGTGCCAGTAGTTTTCCCCAGGGGGGCACTCGAAATTCACCCCTCCACTTT. This encodes CASSFPQGGTRNSPLHF.

The chain employs TRBV19 and TRBJ1-6; D gene ambiguous. V dropped 7 bases and J dropped 12 bases, with 16 bases sitting between them. The CDR3 runs 13 residues. CDR1 is LNHDA and CDR2 is SQIVND in the germline V gene (reference sequence). CDR3 bases: TGTGCCAGTAATGCGGCGGCTACGGGACCCCTCCACTTT. This translates into CASNAAATGPLHF. The whole variable domain, filled in from reference TRBV19 and TRBJ1-6, reads DGGITQSPKYLFRKEGQNVTLSCEQNLNHDAMYWYRQDPGQGLRLIYYSQIVNDFQKGDIAEGYSVSREKKESFPLTVTSAQKNPTAFYLCASNAAATGPLHFGNGTRLTVT.

The chain carries TRBV4-1 and TRBJ1-1, with 7 bases identical to TRBD1. Germline loops: CDR1 MGHRA, CDR2 YSYEKL. CDR3 length equals 16 residues. With 1 base clipped from V and 0 bases from J, the junction kept 5 bases outside the gene matches. The CDR3 sequence: CASSQVGGGVNTEAFF. The DNA for the CDR3 is TGCGCCAGCAGCCAAGTAGGGGGCGGGGTGAACACTGAAGCTTTCTTT.

The V call is TRBV5-6, the J call TRBJ2-3; D is ambiguous. The CDR3 has 13 amino acids. CDR1 is SGHDT and CDR2 is YYEEEE in the germline V gene. The V and J ends lost 2 bases and 0 bases respectively, with 4 bases between them. The CDR3 is CASSFQSTDTQYF. The CDR3 bases are TGTGCCAGCAGCTTTCAAAGCACAGATACGCAGTATTTT.